One TCR beta chain is described in this entry. This table comes from immunoSEQ multiplex PCR, and its TCRdb copy is limited to in-frame clones, with some not included. The sample lists around 110,000 clones, around nine tenths occurring once. This record comes from a study of blood T cell repertoires in COVID-19. Germline V gives CDR1 MNHEY, CDR2 SMNVEV (reference sequence). The ends lost 5 bases at V and 2 bases at J; junction bases unmatched: 8. This CDR3 contains 17 residues. V and J are TRBV27 and TRBJ1-6; 8 nucleotides match TRBD1. This receptor was identified in a man aged 40-49 years with acute or convalescent COVID-19. The sample comprised peripheral blood. For the CDR3, the DNA is TGTGCCAGCAGTGTCCGGACAGGGAGGCCCTATAATTCACCCCTCCACTTT. It translates to CASSVRTGRPYNSPLHF.